These T cell receptor beta chains were read from a single sample in a study of PD-1 blockade in classical Hodgkin lymphoma. Profiled with immunoSEQ multiplex PCR; TCRdb holds only in-frame clones, not every one. The sample includes over 80,000 clones, 92% seen only once; the top ten take 2.5% to 3%. This material consisted of peripheral blood mononuclear cells (PBMCs), taken at baseline. The receptor source for this set is a human donor with classical Hodgkin lymphoma. Each CDR3 is given without its conserved first and last residue. Fields, in order: J gene, V gene, CDR3 protein.

>TRBJ2-1|TRBV27
ASSLSGGDANEQF
>TRBJ1-2|TRBV19
ASRVDRVYGYT
>TRBJ2-7|TRBV28
ASSSRREQY
>TRBJ1-5|TRBV28
ASRLSDRSNQPQH
>TRBJ2-5|TRBV18
ASSPSSGRGETQY
>TRBJ1-4|TRBV6-1
ASSAEQFDEKLF
>TRBJ1-1|TRBV5-1
ASSLGGKGEAF
>TRBJ2-7|TRBV6-1
ASIPGTGFTYEQY
>TRBJ2-2|TRBV28
ASSSPGGGTGELF
>TRBJ2-7|TRBV7-8
ASRPDGTTYEQY
>TRBJ1-3|TRBV28
ASRRTSTRNTIY
>TRBJ2-1|TRBV28
ASSLTATVNLYNEQF
>TRBJ2-1|TRBV27
ASSPPRLARTYNEQF
>TRBJ2-2|TRBV5-1
ASSWGLLDTGELF
>TRBJ1-1|TRBV6-1
ASSVLQGAEAF
>TRBJ2-1|TRBV9
ASTPLLAGESGQLQF
>TRBJ1-1|TRBV9
ASSDTPQGRVNTEAF
>TRBJ2-3|TRBV27
ASSRPLAGEGVADTQY
>TRBJ2-1|TRBV27
ASSLWEGTSSYNEQF
>TRBJ2-7|TRBV5-1
ASRMPGQAYEQY
>TRBJ2-5|TRBV7-9
ASSFTGDETQY
>TRBJ1-5|TRBV19
ASRVDREVNQPQH
>TRBJ2-7|TRBV5-6
ASSSGLGGSSYEQY
>TRBJ1-1|TRBV28
ASSNAEAF
>TRBJ2-1|TRBV28
ASSFGGGTGINEQF
>TRBJ1-1|TRBV9
ASSPGGNTEAF
>TRBJ1-2|TRBV29-1
SAMGADGYT
>TRBJ2-7|TRBV15
ATSRDVGGLGEQY
>TRBJ1-2|TRBV27
ASSIDRVVGYT
>TRBJ1-1|TRBV10-3
AISPERGWTEAF
>TRBJ2-7|TRBV7-6
ASSPPNSHYEQY
>TRBJ2-2|TRBV19
AGQGSGELF
>TRBJ1-3|TRBV9
ASSPRAGAGNTIY
>TRBJ1-2|TRBV19
ASKPVAWDADGYT
>TRBJ1-1|TRBV19
ASSIPPDASGTEAF
>TRBJ2-5|TRBV29-1
SDGLAGVETQY
>TRBJ1-5|TRBV28
ASRLSNQPQH
>TRBJ2-3|TRBV5-1
ASSFLPHSPGTGRPIRTDTQY
>TRBJ1-5|TRBV6-1
ASSEEVIAPQH
>TRBJ2-1|TRBV27
ASSLSSGRLAGTYNEQF
>TRBJ2-7|TRBV19
ASSMMWRQDYEQY
>TRBJ2-1|TRBV18
ASSFNLAGVSNEQF
>TRBJ2-7|TRBV5-1
ASSLVSPAGNYEQY
>TRBJ2-1|TRBV7-5
VRSLGDRREPSYNEQF
>TRBJ2-1|TRBV4-1
ASSLRTSGSYNEQF
>TRBJ2-1|TRBV5-4
ASSVTGPHNEQF
>TRBJ2-5|TRBV6-5
ASSYSPTSGQETQY
>TRBJ2-7|TRBV30
AWATGLDAYEQY
>TRBJ1-1|TRBV7-6
ASSGIGNTEAF
>TRBJ2-7|TRBV11-2
ASSPLAGNNEQY
>TRBJ1-5|TRBV21-1
ASSKGPPGGISSNQPQH
>TRBJ2-5|TRBV29-1
SSSRGGPRETQY
>TRBJ1-3|TRBV6-5
ASSYSGGHPGNTIY